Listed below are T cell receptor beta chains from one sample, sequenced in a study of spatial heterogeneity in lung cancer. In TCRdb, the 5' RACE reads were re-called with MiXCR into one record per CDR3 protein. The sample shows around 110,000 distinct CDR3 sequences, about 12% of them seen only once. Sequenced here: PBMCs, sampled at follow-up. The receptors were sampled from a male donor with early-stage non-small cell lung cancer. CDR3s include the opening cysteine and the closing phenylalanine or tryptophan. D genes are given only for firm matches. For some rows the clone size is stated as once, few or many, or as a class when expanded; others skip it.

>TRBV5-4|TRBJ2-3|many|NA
TGTGCCAGCAGCCCGGTATCGGGGACCGTCTTCACGGCGCAGTATTTT
CASSPVSGTVFTAQYF
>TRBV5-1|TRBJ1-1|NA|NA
TGCGCCAGCACCGCATGGACTGCGAACACTGAAGCTTTCTTT
CASTAWTANTEAFF
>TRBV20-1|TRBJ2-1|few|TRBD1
TGCAGTGCCGCGGGACAGGGGTACAATGAGCAGTTCTTC
CSAAGQGYNEQFF
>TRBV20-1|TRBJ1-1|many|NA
TGCAGTGCTAGAGATCTTCCCTGGCAGGGGAGTCGAAACACTGAAGCTTTCTTT
CSARDLPWQGSRNTEAFF
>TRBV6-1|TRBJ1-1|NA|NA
TGTGCCAGCACAGAACTTGCAGTCAACACTGAAGCTTTCTTT
CASTELAVNTEAFF
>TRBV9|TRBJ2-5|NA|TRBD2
TGTGCCAGCAGCGCCTTAGCGGGGTTCCAAGAGACCCAGTACTTC
CASSALAGFQETQYF
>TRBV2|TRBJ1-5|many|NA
TGTGCCAGCACGGCGGATAGCAATCAGCCCCAGCATTTT
CASTADSNQPQHF
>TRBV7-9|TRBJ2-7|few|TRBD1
TGTGCCAGCAGCATCCGACAGGGGGCTGGGTACGAGCAGTACTTC
CASSIRQGAGYEQYF
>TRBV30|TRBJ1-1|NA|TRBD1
TGTGCCTGGAGTCGGGGACGGACAGGGGACACTGAAGCTTTCTTT
CAWSRGRTGDTEAFF
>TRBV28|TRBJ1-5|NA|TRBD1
TGTGCCAGCAGTCCAGGGGGGGTCTACAATCAGCCCCAGCATTTT
CASSPGGVYNQPQHF
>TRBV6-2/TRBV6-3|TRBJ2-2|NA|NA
TGTGCCAGCAGTAAACCCGGGACTCTTAACACCGGGGAGCTGTTTTTT
CASSKPGTLNTGELFF
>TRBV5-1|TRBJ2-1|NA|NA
TGCGCCAGCAGCTTGGAGTGGGCTGTTTACAATGAGCAGTTCTTC
CASSLEWAVYNEQFF
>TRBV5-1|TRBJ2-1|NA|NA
TGCGCCAGCAGCTTGGCTACTACTCGACAGGCGAGCTCCTACAATGAGCAGTTCTTC
CASSLATTRQASSYNEQFF
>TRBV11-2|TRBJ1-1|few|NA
TGTGCCAGCAGCTGGGGAGGGGCCCTGAACACTGAAGCTTTCTTT
CASSWGGALNTEAFF
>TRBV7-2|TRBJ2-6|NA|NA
TGTGCCAGCGGATTAGGGGCCCCTGGGGCCAACGTCCTGACTTTC
CASGLGAPGANVLTF
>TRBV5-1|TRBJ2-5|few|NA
TGCGCCAGCAGCTTGGAGCCGGGTTTTAAAGAGACCCAGTACTTC
CASSLEPGFKETQYF
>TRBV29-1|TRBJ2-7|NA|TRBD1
TGCAGCGTTGAAGGCTCGGCCAGGTCAGGGGGCTCGGGGCAGTACTTC
CSVEGSARSGGSGQYF
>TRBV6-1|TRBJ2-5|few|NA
TGTGCCAGCAGTCTGTCTTTGTACCAAGAGACCCAGTACTTC
CASSLSLYQETQYF
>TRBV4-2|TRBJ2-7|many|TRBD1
TGTGCCAGCAGCCAAGAGGGACAGGGCTCCTACGAGCAGTACTTC
CASSQEGQGSYEQYF
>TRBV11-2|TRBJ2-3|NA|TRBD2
TGTGCCAGCAGCCGAACTAGCGCCACCACAGATACGCAGTATTTT
CASSRTSATTDTQYF
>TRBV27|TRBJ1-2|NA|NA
TGTGCCAGCAGTTTATCGATTGGGTGGCATGGCTACACCTTC
CASSLSIGWHGYTF
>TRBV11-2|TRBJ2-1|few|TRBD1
TGTGCCAGCAGCGCGGGACAGGGGGATAGTGAGCAGTTCTTC
CASSAGQGDSEQFF
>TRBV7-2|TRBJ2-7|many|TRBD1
TGTGCCAGCAGCTTAGAAGGCCGAGACAGGGGAGCCTACGAGCAGTACTTC
CASSLEGRDRGAYEQYF
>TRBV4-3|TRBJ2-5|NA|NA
TGCGCCAGCAGCCTCGACACTTTCTTAGAGACCCAGTACTTC
CASSLDTFLETQYF
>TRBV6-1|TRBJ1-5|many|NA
TGTGCCAGCAGTGAAAGCGACAGGTTCAATCAGCCCCAGCATTTT
CASSESDRFNQPQHF
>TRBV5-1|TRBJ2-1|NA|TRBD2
TGCGCCAGCAGCTCCAATCTAGCGGGGGGACTCAATGAGCAGTTCTTC
CASSSNLAGGLNEQFF
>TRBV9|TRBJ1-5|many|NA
TGTGCCAGCAGCGAAGGACAGTTAAATCAGCCCCAGCATTTT
CASSEGQLNQPQHF
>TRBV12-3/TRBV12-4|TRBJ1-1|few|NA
TGTGCCAGCATCACCGGGACAAAGAACACTGAAGCTTTCTTT
CASITGTKNTEAFF
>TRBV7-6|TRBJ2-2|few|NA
TGTGCCAGCAGCTTTCAGGGACAAAGGGCCGGGGAGCTGTTTTTT
CASSFQGQRAGELFF
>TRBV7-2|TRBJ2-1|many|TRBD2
TGTGCCAGCAGGCCAACTAGCGGAGCCTACAATGAGCAGTTCTTC
CASRPTSGAYNEQFF
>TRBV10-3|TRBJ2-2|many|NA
TGTGCCATCAGTTTATCCAGGGGCACCGGGGAGCTGTTTTTT
CAISLSRGTGELFF
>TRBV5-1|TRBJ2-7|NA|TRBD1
TGCGCCAGCAGCGACCGGGACAGCCGCTCCTACGAGCAGTACTTC
CASSDRDSRSYEQYF
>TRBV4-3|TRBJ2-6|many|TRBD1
TGCGCCAGCAGCCCGGGACAGTTCCCTTATGGCTCTGGGGCCAACGTCCTGACTTTC
CASSPGQFPYGSGANVLTF
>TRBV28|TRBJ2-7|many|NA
TGTGCCAGTTTCGGTCAGGTGGGCGAGCAGTACTTC
CASFGQVGEQYF
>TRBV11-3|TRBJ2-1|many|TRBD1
TGTGCCAGCAGCGCCCGGGACAGGGGTTCCTACAATGAGCAGTTCTTC
CASSARDRGSYNEQFF
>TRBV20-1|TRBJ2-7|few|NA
TGCAGTGCTACAAGGCCCCAAACCTACGAGCAGTACTTC
CSATRPQTYEQYF
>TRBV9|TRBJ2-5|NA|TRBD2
TGTGCCAGCAGCGTAGGACTAGCGCAAGAGACCCAGTACTTC
CASSVGLAQETQYF
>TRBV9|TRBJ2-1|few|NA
TGTGCCAGCAGCGTAGCAGCGCAGGGGGGGATTGAGCAGTTCTTC
CASSVAAQGGIEQFF
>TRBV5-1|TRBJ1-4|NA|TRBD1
TGCGCCAGCAGCATCGTAACCGGACAGGGTGAAAAACTGTTTTTT
CASSIVTGQGEKLFF
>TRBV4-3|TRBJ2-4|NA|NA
TGCGCCAGCAGCCAAGATAACGCCCGGACAAACATTCAGTACTTC
CASSQDNARTNIQYF
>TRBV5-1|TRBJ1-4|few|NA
TGCGCCAGCAGCTTGAACGGGGCAGAAAAACTGTTTTTT
CASSLNGAEKLFF
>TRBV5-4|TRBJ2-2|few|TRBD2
TGTGCCAGCAGCCCCCTGGCGGGGGGGCACACCGGGGAGCTGTTTTTT
CASSPLAGGHTGELFF
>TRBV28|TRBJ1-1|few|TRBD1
TGTGCCAGCAGTTTATTAGGGGGCTCGAACACTGAAGCTTTCTTT
CASSLLGGSNTEAFF